This entry is about one T cell receptor (beta chain). Germline V gene sequence: CDR1 SGDLS, CDR2 YYNGEE. V shed 2 bases and J 6 bases; nucleotides not matched to a gene: 3. CDR3 length: 13 residues. The data were taken from a study of shared clonotypes between healthy human individuals. Only in-frame clones appear in the TCRdb table, and some are missing; sequencing was by immunoSEQ multiplex PCR. The table shows more than 1.2 million clones, with approximately 98.5% occurring only once. Sequencing used naive CD4+ T cells sorted from blood. Sample subset: CD45RA+ positively selected. The chain uses TRBV9 and TRBJ1-2; TRBD1 aligns across 8 bases. The source of this sequence is a young man in good health. The CDR3 DNA sequence: TGTGCCAGCAGCGTGGACAGGGAAGATGGCTACACCTTC. Its translation is CASSVDREDGYTF.